This TCR beta chain was identified during a study of radiotherapy plus CTLA-4 blockade in lung cancer. On the study more broadly: Among enrolled patients, about 18% responded and around 30% achieved disease control.

The protocol was immunoSEQ multiplex PCR, while the TCRdb copy is restricted to in-frame clones and leaves out a portion. The sample holds some 73,000 clones, 70% to 85% seen once. Overall study findings and caveats: Tumor-origin TCR clones grew in blood after radiotherapy plus ipilimumab. Reports state that early shifts in blood T cell clones, with interferon-beta, best predicted response.

In germline, CDR1 is MNHEY, CDR2 SMNVEV (reference sequence). This CDR3 is built from 17 residues. The V segment lost 7 bases and the J segment 5 bases; nucleotides outside the gene matches: 13. Regarding this clone: Its antigen remains unidentified.

Patients in the study, people with chemo-refractory metastatic non-small-cell lung cancer, received focal radiation plus ipilimumab CTLA-4 blockade. The sample in question was peripheral blood, obtained from a patient treated with radiotherapy plus ipilimumab. This clonotype was obtained from a human donor with non-small cell lung cancer who had stable disease on radiotherapy plus ipilimumab. This chain uses TRBV27 with TRBJ2-1; 11 bases agree with TRBD2. The CDR3 DNA sequence: TGTGCCAGCACCTCCCCGAGGGGGACTAGCGGACACAATGAGCAGTTCTTC. It codes for CASTSPRGTSGHNEQFF.